The count of the clone carrying this T cell receptor (beta chain) is one. Target depth was 1 in 200,000 to 1 in 1 million T cells, about 10x per clonotype. Profiling relied on immunoSEQ multiplex PCR, and the TCRdb table lists in-frame clones only, not all of them. This sample yields almost 85,000 clones, of which 86% are seen a single time; roughly 5.4% belongs to the top ten. The germline CDR1 and CDR2 sequences are SGHTA and FQGNSA. Trimming pared 5 bases from V and 2 bases from J, leaving 12 bases between. The CDR3 is 14 residues long. The entry originates in a study of cytotoxic CD8 clonotypes in ibrutinib-treated CLL.

The source was PBMCs, collected before ibrutinib treatment. The receptor was isolated from a human donor with chronic lymphocytic leukemia. The chain uses TRBV7-2 and TRBJ1-1, with TRBD1 as a possible D gene (5 bases). CDR3 sequence reads: CASSPYGGNTEAFF. The CDR3 DNA reads TGTGCCAGCAGCCCGTACGGGGGTAACACTGAAGCTTTCTTT.